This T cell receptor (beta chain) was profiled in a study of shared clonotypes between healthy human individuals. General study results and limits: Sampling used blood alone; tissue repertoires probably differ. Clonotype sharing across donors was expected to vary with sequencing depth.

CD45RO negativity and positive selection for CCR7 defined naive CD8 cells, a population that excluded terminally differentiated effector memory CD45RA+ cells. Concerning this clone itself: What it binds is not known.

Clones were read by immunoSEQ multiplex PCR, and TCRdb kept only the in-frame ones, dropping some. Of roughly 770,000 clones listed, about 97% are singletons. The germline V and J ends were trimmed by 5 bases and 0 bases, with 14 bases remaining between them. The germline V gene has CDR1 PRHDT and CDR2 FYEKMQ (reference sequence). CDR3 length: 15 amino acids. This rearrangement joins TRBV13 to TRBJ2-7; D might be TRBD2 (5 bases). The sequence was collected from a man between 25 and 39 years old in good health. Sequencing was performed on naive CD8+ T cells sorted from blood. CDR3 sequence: CASSPREGDSYEQYF. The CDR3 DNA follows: TGTGCCAGCAGCCCCCGCGAGGGCGACTCCTACGAGCAGTACTTC.